This entry describes one T cell receptor beta chain. Libraries were prepared by immunoSEQ multiplex PCR; TCRdb keeps only in-frame clonotypes and omits some of them. The repertoire consists of about 160,000 clones, with less than 85% occurring once and the leading ten covering more than 9%. This entry belongs to a study of blood T cell repertoires in COVID-19. Study details: Donors in the United States, Italy and Spain gave samples during acute or convalescent COVID-19.

The sequencing input was peripheral blood. The sequence derives from a woman of 80 years or more with active or convalescent COVID-19.

The CDR3 region is CASSSQGVTDTQYF. In DNA form, the CDR3 reads TGTGCCAGCAGCTCGCAGGGGGTCACAGATACGCAGTATTTT. The chain joins TRBV7-3 to TRBJ2-3; TRBD1 matches at 7 bases. CDR3 length equals 14 residues. Germline V gene lookup returns CDR1 SGHTA and CDR2 FQGTGA. V lost 4 bases to trimming and J lost 2 bases; unmatched junction nucleotides: 3.